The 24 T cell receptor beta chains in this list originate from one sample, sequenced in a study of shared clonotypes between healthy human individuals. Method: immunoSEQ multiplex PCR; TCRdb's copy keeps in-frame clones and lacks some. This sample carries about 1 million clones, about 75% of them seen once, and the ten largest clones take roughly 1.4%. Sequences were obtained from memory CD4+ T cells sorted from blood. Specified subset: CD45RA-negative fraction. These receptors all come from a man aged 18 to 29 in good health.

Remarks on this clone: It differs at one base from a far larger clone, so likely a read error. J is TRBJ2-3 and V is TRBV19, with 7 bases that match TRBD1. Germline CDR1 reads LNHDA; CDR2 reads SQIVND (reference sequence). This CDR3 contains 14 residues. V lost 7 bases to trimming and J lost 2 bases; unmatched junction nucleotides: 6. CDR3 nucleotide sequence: TGTGCCAGTAATAGACAGGGCCTCACAGATACGCAGTATTTT. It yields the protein CASNRQGLTDTQYF.

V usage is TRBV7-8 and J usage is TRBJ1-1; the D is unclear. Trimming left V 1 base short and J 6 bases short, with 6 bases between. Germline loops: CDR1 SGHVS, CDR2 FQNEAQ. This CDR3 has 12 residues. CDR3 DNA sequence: TGTGCCAGCAGCTTAGGAGTGGCTGAAGCTTTCTTT. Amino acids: CASSLGVAEAFF.

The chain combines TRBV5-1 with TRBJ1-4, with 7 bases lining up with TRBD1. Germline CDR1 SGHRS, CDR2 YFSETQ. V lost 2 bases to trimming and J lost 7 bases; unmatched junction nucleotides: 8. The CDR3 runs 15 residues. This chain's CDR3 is CASSLRGQDGEKLFF. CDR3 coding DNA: TGCGCCAGCAGCTTAAGGGGGCAGGACGGTGAAAAACTGTTTTTT. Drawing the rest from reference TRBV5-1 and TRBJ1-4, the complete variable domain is KAGVTQTPRYLIKTRGQQVTLSCSPISGHRSVSWYQQTPGQGLQFLFEYFSETQRNKGNFPGRFSGRQFSNSRSEMNVSTLELGDSALYLCASSLRGQDGEKLFFGSGTQLSVL.

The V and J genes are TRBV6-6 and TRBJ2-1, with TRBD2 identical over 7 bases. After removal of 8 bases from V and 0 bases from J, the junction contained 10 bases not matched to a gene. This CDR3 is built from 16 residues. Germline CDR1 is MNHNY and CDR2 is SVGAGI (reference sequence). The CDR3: CASSPAGRSSYNEQFF. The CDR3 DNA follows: TGTGCCAGCTCGCCAGCGGGAAGGAGCTCCTACAATGAGCAGTTCTTC.

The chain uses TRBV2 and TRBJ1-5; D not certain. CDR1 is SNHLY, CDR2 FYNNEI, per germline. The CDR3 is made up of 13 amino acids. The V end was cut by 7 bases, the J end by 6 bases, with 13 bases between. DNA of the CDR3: TGTGCCAGCAATCAAGTTGGTCCTCAGCCCCAGCATTTT. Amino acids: CASNQVGPQPQHF.

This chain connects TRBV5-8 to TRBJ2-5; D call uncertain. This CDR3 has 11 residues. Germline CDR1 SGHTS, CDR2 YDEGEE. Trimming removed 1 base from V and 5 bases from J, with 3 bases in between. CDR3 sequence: CASSLLETQYF. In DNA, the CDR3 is TGTGCCAGCAGCTTGCTTGAGACCCAGTACTTC.

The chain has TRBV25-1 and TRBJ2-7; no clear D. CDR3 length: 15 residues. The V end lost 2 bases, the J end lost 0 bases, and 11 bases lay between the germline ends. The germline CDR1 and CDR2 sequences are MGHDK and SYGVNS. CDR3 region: CASSEKKGYSYEQYF. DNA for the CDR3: TGTGCCAGCAGTGAAAAAAAAGGGTACTCCTACGAGCAGTACTTC.

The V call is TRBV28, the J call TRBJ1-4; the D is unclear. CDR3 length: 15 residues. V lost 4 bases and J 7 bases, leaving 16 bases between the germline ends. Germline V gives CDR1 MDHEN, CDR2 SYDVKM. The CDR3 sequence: CASSSAAWSSEKLFF. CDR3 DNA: TGTGCCAGCAGTTCGGCGGCTTGGTCCAGTGAAAAACTGTTTTTT.

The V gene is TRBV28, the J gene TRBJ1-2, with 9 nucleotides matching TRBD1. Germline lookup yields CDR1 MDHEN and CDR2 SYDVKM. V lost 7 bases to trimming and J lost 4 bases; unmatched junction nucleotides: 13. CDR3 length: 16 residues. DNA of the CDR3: TGTGCCAGCACCTCCCAGGAAACAGGGGGCAGCTATGGCTACACCTTC. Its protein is CASTSQETGGSYGYTF.

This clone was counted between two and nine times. The CDR3: CASSSDRVSGNTIYF. The CDR3 DNA reads TGCGCCAGCAGCTCCGACAGAGTCTCTGGAAACACCATATATTTT. The V call is TRBV5-1, the J call TRBJ1-3; maybe TRBD1 (5 bases). The CDR3 has 15 residues. The germline gives CDR1 SGHRS, CDR2 YFSETQ. Trimming took off 3 bases at V and 0 bases at J, with 10 bases between the two ends.

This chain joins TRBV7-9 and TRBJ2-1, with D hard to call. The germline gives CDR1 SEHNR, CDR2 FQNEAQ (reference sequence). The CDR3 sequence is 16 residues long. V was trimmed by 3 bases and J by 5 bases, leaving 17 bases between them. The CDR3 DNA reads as TGTGCCAGCAGCTTTTTTGTCGGGCTGATAAACAATGAGCAGTTCTTC. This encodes CASSFFVGLINNEQFF.

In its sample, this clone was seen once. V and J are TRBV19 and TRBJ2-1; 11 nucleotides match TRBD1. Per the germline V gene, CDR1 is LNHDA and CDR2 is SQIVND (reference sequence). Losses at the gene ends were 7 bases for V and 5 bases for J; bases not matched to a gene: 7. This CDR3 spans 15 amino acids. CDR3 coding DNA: TGTGCCAGTACTGTTGGGACAGGGGGTAACAATGAGCAGTTCTTC. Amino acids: CASTVGTGGNNEQFF.

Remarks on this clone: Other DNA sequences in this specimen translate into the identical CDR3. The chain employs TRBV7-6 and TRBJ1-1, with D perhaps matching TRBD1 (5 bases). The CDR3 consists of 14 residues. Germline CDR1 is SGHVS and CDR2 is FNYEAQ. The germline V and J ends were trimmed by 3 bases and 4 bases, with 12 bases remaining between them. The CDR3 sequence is CASSLVGGSTEAFF. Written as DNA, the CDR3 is TGTGCCAGCAGCTTGGTTGGGGGGAGCACTGAAGCTTTCTTT.

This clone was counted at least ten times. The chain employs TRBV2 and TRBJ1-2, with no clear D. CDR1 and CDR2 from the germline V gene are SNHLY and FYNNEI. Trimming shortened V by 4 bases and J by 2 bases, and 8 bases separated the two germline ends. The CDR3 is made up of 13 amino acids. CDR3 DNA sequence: TGTGCCAGCAGTGGAGGCAGCAACTATGGCTACACCTTC. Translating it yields CASSGGSNYGYTF.

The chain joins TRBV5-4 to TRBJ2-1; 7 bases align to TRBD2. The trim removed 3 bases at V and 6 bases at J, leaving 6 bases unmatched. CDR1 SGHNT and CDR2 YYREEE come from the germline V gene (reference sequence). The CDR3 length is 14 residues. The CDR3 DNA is TGTGCCAGCAGCTCCGCCGGGACTATCAATGAGCAGTTCTTC. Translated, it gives CASSSAGTINEQFF.

The DNA for the CDR3 is TGTGCCAGCAGGCAAGGGACAGGGCGCGGCTACACCTTC. This translates into CASRQGTGRGYTF. V and J are TRBV6-5 and TRBJ1-2, with 9 bases matching TRBD1. This CDR3 comprises 13 residues. J lost 8 bases, V lost 6 bases, and 7 bases had no gene match. CDR1 and CDR2 (germline): MNHEY, SVGAGI.

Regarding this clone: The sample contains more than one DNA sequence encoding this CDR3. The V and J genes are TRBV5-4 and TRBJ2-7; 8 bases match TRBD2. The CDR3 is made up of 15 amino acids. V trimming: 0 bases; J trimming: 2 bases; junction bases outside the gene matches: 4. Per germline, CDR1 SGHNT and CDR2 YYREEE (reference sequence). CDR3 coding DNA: TGTGCCAGCAGCTTGGGTCTAGCGGGCACCTACGAGCAGTACTTC. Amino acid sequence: CASSLGLAGTYEQYF.

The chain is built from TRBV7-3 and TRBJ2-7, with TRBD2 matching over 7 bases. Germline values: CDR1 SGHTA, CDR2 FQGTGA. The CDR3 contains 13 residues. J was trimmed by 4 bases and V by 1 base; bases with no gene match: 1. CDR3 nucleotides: TGTGCCAGCAGCTTAAGGGGGGGATACGAGCAGTACTTC. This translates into CASSLRGGYEQYF.

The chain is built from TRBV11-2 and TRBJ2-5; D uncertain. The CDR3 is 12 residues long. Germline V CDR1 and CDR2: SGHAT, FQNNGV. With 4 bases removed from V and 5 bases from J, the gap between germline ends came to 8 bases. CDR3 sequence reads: CASSWGRETQYF. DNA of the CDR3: TGTGCCAGCAGCTGGGGTAGGGAGACCCAGTACTTC.

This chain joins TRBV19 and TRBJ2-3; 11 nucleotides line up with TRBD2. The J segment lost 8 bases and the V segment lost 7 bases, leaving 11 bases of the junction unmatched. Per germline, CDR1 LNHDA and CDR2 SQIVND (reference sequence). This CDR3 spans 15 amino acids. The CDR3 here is CASTPGSGRAITQYF. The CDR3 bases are TGTGCCAGTACCCCGGGTAGCGGGAGGGCCATTACGCAGTATTTT.

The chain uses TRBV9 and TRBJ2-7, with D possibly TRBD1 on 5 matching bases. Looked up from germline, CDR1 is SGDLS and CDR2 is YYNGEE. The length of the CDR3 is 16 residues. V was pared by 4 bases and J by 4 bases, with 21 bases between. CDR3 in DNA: TGTGCCAGCAGCCCCCAGGGTGGGGCCATGGGTTACGAGCAGTACTTC. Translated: CASSPQGGAMGYEQYF.

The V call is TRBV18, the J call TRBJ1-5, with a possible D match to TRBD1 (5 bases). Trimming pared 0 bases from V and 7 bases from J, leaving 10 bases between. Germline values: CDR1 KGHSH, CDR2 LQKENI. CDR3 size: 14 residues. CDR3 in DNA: TGTGCCAGCTCACCACCTCAGGGAGGGCAGCCCCAGCATTTT. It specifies CASSPPQGGQPQHF.

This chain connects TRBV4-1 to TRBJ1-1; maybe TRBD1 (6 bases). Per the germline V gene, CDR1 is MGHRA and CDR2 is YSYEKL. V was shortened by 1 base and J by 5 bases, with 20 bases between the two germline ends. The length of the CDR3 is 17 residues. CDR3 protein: CASSQGGAISSRTEAFF. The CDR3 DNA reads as TGCGCCAGCAGCCAAGGGGGGGCGATATCTAGTCGAACTGAAGCTTTCTTT.

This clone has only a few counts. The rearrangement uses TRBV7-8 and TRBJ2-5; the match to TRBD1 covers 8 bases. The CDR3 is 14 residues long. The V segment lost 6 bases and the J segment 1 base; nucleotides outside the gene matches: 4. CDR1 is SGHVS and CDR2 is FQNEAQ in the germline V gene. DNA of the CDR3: TGTGCCAGCAGTTCGGGACAGGCCCAAGAGACCCAGTACTTC. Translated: CASSSGQAQETQYF.